This T cell receptor beta chain is from a study of blood T cell repertoires in COVID-19. Looking at the study overall: Samples of COVID-19 (acute and convalescent) were obtained from the United States, Italy and Spain.

The table came from immunoSEQ multiplex PCR; TCRdb's copy has only in-frame clones and leaves some out. The table records 70,000 to 75,000 clones, about nine tenths of them present only once. The CDR3 loop spans 15 amino acids. J was trimmed by 10 bases and V by 6 bases; bases with no gene match: 11. The germline CDR1 and CDR2 sequences are SGDLS and YYNGEE. The TCR comes from a woman younger than 35 with acute or convalescent COVID-19. V is TRBV9 and J is TRBJ1-6, with TRBD1 matching 9 bases. The sequenced material came from peripheral blood. CDR3 in amino acids: CASTRIGQGYSPLHF. The CDR3 nucleotides read TGTGCCAGCACCCGTATAGGACAGGGGTACTCACCCCTCCACTTT.